A selection of T cell receptor beta chains follows, all from one sample in a study of T cells in Graves' hyperthyroidism and ophthalmopathy. TCRdb re-called the multiplex PCR reads through MiXCR, storing one row per CDR3 protein. The sample has about 400,000 distinct CDR3 sequences; about 15% are singletons. The sequenced sample was blood. The receptors here all came from a young woman with Graves' hyperthyroidism that later progressed to Graves' ophthalmopathy. Each CDR3 is given with its conserved first and last residue. D genes are given only for firm matches. Not all rows give a size; the values are once, few, many and, for expanded clones, a class.

J gene: TRBJ2-2; V gene: TRBV19; clone size: NA; D gene: TRBD1; CDR3 DNA: TGTGCCAGTAGTATAAACAGGGGGACCGGGGAGCTGTTTTTT; CDR3 protein: CASSINRGTGELFF
J gene: TRBJ1-1; V gene: TRBV28; clone size: many; D gene: NA; CDR3 DNA: TGTGCCAGCAGTTTGGAGGGCGAGGGGATACCTTTCTTT; CDR3 protein: CASSLEGEGIPFF
J gene: TRBJ2-4; V gene: TRBV6-1; clone size: NA; D gene: TRBD2; CDR3 DNA: TGTGCCAGCATGGACCCTTTCCCGGGACTAGACAAAAACATTCAGTACTTC; CDR3 protein: CASMDPFPGLDKNIQYF
J gene: TRBJ2-7; V gene: TRBV6-1; clone size: few; D gene: TRBD1; CDR3 DNA: TGTGCCAGCAGCGAAACCGGGACAGGGGCCTACGAGCAGTACTTC; CDR3 protein: CASSETGTGAYEQYF
J gene: TRBJ2-7; V gene: TRBV29-1; clone size: NA; D gene: NA; CDR3 DNA: TGCAGCGCTACAGGGTTTAGCTCCTACGAGCAGTACTTC; CDR3 protein: CSATGFSSYEQYF
J gene: TRBJ2-7; V gene: TRBV20-1; clone size: few; D gene: TRBD1; CDR3 DNA: TGCAGTGCGACGACAGGGGACTTGGATTTCTCCTACGAGCAGTACTTC; CDR3 protein: CSATTGDLDFSYEQYF
J gene: TRBJ2-7; V gene: TRBV6-6; clone size: NA; D gene: TRBD2; CDR3 DNA: TGTGCCAGCAGTTACCCACTAGCGGGAGGCGAGCAGTACTTC; CDR3 protein: CASSYPLAGGEQYF
J gene: TRBJ2-2; V gene: TRBV18; clone size: few; D gene: TRBD2; CDR3 DNA: TGTGCCAGCTCACCAAACCTAGCGGGAGAAATCGGGGAGCTGTTTTTT; CDR3 protein: CASSPNLAGEIGELFF
J gene: TRBJ1-6; V gene: TRBV6-1; clone size: NA; D gene: NA; CDR3 DNA: TGTGCCAGCAGAGAAGAGGGTATCCTCTATAGTTCACCCCTCCACTTT; CDR3 protein: CASREEGILYSSPLHF
J gene: TRBJ2-7; V gene: TRBV28; clone size: NA; D gene: TRBD2; CDR3 DNA: TGTGCCAGCACTAAGGTGACTAGCGTCTCCTACGAGCAGTACTTC; CDR3 protein: CASTKVTSVSYEQYF
J gene: TRBJ1-1; V gene: TRBV27; clone size: NA; D gene: NA; CDR3 DNA: TGTGCCAGCATGCCAGGTAATATCCACACTGAAGCTTTCTTT; CDR3 protein: CASMPGNIHTEAFF
J gene: TRBJ2-1; V gene: TRBV20-1; clone size: many; D gene: TRBD2; CDR3 DNA: TGCAGTGGTAGCCCGCTAGCGGGAGGGAGATACAATGAGCAGTTCTTC; CDR3 protein: CSGSPLAGGRYNEQFF
J gene: TRBJ2-7; V gene: TRBV6-2/TRBV6-3; clone size: few; D gene: TRBD2; CDR3 DNA: TGTGCCAGCAGTGACCCGGGACTAGCGAACTACGAGCAGTACTTC; CDR3 protein: CASSDPGLANYEQYF
J gene: TRBJ1-5; V gene: TRBV6-6; clone size: few; D gene: NA; CDR3 DNA: TGTGCCAGCAGTTACAGGCATAGCAATCAGCCCCAGCATTTT; CDR3 protein: CASSYRHSNQPQHF
J gene: TRBJ1-1; V gene: TRBV27; clone size: many; D gene: TRBD1; CDR3 DNA: TGTGCCAGCAGTTCGGACAGGGAGTTGAACACTGAAGCTTTCTTT; CDR3 protein: CASSSDRELNTEAFF
J gene: TRBJ2-3; V gene: TRBV20-1; clone size: many; D gene: NA; CDR3 DNA: TGCAGTGCTAGGGGCCCAGCCGTTAATCAAGATACGCAGTATTTT; CDR3 protein: CSARGPAVNQDTQYF
J gene: TRBJ2-2; V gene: TRBV5-1; clone size: few; D gene: TRBD2; CDR3 DNA: TGCGCCAGCAGCTCCCAGGCGGGGGTGAACACCGGGGAGCTGTTTTTT; CDR3 protein: CASSSQAGVNTGELFF
J gene: TRBJ2-3; V gene: TRBV3-1; clone size: NA; D gene: TRBD2; CDR3 DNA: TGTGCCAGCAGCCAAGATTATCTAGCGGGAGGATCGGGGGATACGCAGTATTTT; CDR3 protein: CASSQDYLAGGSGDTQYF